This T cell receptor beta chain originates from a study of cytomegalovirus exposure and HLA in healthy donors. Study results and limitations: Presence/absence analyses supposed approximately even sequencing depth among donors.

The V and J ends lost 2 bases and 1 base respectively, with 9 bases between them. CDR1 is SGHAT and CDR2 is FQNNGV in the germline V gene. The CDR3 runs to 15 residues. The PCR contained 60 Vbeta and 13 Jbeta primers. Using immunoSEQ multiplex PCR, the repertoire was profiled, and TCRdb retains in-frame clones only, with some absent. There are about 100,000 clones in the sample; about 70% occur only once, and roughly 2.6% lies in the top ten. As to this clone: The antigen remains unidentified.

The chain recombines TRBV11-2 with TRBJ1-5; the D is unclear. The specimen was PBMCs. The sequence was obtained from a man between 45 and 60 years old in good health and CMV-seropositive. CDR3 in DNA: TGTGCCAGCAGCTTAACGGGTGGGAGCAATCAGCCCCAGCATTTT. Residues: CASSLTGGSNQPQHF.